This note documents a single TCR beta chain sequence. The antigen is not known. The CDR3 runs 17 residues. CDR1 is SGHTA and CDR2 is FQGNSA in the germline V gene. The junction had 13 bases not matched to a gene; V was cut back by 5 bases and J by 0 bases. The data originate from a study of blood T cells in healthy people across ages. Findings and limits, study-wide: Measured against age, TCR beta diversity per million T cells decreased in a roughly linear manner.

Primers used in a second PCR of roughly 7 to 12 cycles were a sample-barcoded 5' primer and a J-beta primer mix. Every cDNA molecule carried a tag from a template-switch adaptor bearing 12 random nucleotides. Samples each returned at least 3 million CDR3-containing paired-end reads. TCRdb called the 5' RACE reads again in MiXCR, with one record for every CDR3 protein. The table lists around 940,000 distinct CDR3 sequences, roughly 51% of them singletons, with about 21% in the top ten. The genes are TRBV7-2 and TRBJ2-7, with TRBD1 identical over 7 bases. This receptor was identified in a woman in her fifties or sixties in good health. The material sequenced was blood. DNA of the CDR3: TGTGCCAGCAGCGTACGACAGGGCGGACTCAGCTCCTACGAGCAGTACTTC. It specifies CASSVRQGGLSSYEQYF.